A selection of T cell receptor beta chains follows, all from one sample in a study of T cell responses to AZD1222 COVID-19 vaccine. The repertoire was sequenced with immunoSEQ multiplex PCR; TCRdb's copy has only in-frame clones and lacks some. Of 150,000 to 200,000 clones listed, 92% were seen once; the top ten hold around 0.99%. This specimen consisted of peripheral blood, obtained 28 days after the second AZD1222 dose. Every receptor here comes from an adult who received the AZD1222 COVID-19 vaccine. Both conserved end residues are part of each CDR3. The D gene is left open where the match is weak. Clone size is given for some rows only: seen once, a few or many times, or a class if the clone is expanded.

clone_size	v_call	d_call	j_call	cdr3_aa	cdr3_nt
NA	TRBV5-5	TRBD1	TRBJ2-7	CASSVGQAHSYEQYF	TGTGCCAGCAGCGTGGGACAGGCCCACTCCTACGAGCAGTACTTC
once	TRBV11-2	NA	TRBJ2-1	CASSLDLWYEQFF	TGTGCCAGCAGCTTAGATTTGTGGTATGAGCAGTTCTTC
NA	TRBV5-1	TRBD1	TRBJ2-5	CASSQGQGVETQYF	TGCGCCAGCAGCCAAGGACAGGGAGTGGAGACCCAGTACTTC
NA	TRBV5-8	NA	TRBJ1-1	CASSLGANSNTEAFF	TGTGCCAGCAGCTTGGGGGCCAATTCCAACACTGAAGCTTTCTTT
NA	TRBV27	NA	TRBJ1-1	CASRPGRSAEAFF	TGTGCCAGCAGGCCTGGACGAAGCGCTGAAGCTTTCTTT
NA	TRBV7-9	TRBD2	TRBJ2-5	CASSSFSGVYQETQYF	TGTGCCAGCAGCTCATTTAGCGGGGTTTATCAAGAGACCCAGTACTTC
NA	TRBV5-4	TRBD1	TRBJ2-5	CASRSAGQGGETQYF	TGTGCCAGCAGGTCCGCAGGACAGGGGGGGGAGACCCAGTACTTC
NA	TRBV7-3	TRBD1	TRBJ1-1	CASRGQGTEAFF	TGTGCCAGCAGGGGACAGGGAACTGAAGCTTTCTTT
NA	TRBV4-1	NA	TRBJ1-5	CASSPHAADQPQHF	TGCGCCAGCAGCCCTCATGCGGCAGATCAGCCCCAGCATTTT
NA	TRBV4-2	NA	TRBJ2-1	CASSQGLGRGAFYNEQFF	TGTGCCAGCAGCCAAGGGTTAGGGCGCGGGGCCTTCTACAATGAGCAGTTCTTC
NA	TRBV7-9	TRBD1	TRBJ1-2	CASSQDRVGGYTF	TGTGCCAGCAGTCAGGACAGGGTAGGAGGCTACACCTTC
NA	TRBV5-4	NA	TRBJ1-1	CASSSPGQMNTEAFF	TGTGCCAGCAGCTCCCCCGGACAAATGAACACTGAAGCTTTCTTT
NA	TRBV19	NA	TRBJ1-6	CASTLGPTNSPLHF	TGTGCCAGTACGTTGGGACCAACAAATTCACCCCTCCACTTT
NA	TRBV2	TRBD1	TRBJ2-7	CASGWTGTYEQYF	TGTGCCAGCGGCTGGACAGGAACTTACGAGCAGTACTTC
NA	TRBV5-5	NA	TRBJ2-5	CASSLARTRSETQYF	TGTGCCAGCAGCTTGGCCAGGACTCGAAGTGAGACCCAGTACTTC
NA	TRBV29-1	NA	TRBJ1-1	CSVTMGGTEAFF	TGCAGCGTTACAATGGGGGGGACTGAAGCTTTCTTT
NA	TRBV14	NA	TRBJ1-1	CASSRRGVSEAFF	TGTGCCAGCAGCCGTAGAGGGGTCTCTGAAGCTTTCTTT
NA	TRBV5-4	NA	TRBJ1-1	CASSLSVGENTEAFF	TGTGCCAGCAGCTTGTCCGTTGGGGAGAACACTGAAGCTTTCTTT
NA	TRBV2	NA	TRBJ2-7	CASRGNTDSYEQYF	TGTGCCAGCAGAGGAAACACCGATTCCTACGAGCAGTACTTC
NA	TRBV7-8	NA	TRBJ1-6	CASSLNRIGNSPLHF	TGTGCCAGCAGCTTGAACAGAATAGGAAATTCACCCCTCCACTTT
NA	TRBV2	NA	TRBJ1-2	CASSEQGRGRDYGYTF	TGTGCCAGCAGTGAACAGGGAAGGGGTAGGGACTATGGCTACACCTTC
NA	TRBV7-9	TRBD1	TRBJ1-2	CASSPGQNINYGYTF	TGTGCCAGCAGCCCGGGACAGAATATTAACTATGGCTACACCTTC
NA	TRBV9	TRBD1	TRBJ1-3	CASKQGFGNTIYF	TGTGCCAGCAAACAGGGGTTTGGAAACACCATATATTTT
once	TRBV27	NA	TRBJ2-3	CATSRTGTDTQYF	TGTGCCACCTCTCGCACGGGGACAGATACGCAGTATTTT
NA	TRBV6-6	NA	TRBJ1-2	CASSSLMLGDYGYTF	TGTGCCAGCAGTTCCCTTATGTTGGGTGACTATGGCTACACCTTC
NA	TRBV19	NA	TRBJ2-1	CASSISPASDEQFF	TGTGCCAGTAGTATCTCACCCGCTAGTGATGAGCAGTTCTTC
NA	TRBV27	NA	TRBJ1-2	CASSSPPYGYTF	TGTGCCAGCAGTTCCCCACCTTATGGCTACACCTTC
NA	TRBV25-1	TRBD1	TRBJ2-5	CASSEIGTALQETQYF	TGTGCCAGCAGTGAGATAGGGACAGCGCTTCAAGAGACCCAGTACTTC
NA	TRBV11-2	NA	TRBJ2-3	CASSTNRATQYF	TGTGCCAGCAGTACGAATAGGGCTACGCAGTATTTT
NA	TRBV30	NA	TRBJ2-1	CAWDGRYNEQFF	TGTGCCTGGGACGGGAGATACAATGAGCAGTTCTTC